Listed here are 21 T cell receptor beta chains from one sample, sequenced in a study of T cell responses to AZD1222 COVID-19 vaccine. Sequencing was performed with immunoSEQ multiplex PCR; in TCRdb, only in-frame clones are kept and a portion is missing. The table records about 120,000 clones, roughly 91% of them present only once. Here the sequenced sample was peripheral blood, taken 28 days after the second AZD1222 dose. The origin of the receptors is an adult who received the AZD1222 COVID-19 vaccine.

This clone has more than one count but fewer than ten. This chain uses TRBV11-2 with TRBJ1-3; D uncertain. Germline V gene lookup returns CDR1 SGHAT and CDR2 FQNNGV. With 8 bases removed from V and 9 bases from J, the gap between germline ends came to 17 bases. CDR3 length equals 13 residues. As DNA, the CDR3 is TGTGCCAGCGGAAACAGTCCTGAACTCACCATATATTTT. Encoded protein: CASGNSPELTIYF.

The gene calls are TRBV3-1 (or the pseudogene TRBV3-2) and TRBJ2-7, with TRBD2 as a possible D gene (5 bases). Trimming cost V 3 bases and J 2 bases, with 11 bases left between them. This CDR3 contains 14 residues. Germline V CDR1 and CDR2: LGHDT, YNNKEL (reference sequence). CDR3: CASSHKLVTYEQYF. The CDR3 coding sequence is TGTGCCAGCAGCCACAAACTAGTCACCTACGAGCAGTACTTC.

V and J are TRBV2 and TRBJ1-5; D is unresolved. The CDR3 totals 16 residues. Looked up from germline, CDR1 is SNHLY and CDR2 is FYNNEI. V was shortened by 1 base and J by 3 bases, with 13 bases between the two germline ends. CDR3 nucleotides: TGTGCCAGCAGTGAAGTTCGAACATTCTACAATCAGCCCCAGCATTTT. This codes for CASSEVRTFYNQPQHF.

This clone was seen once. Written as DNA, the CDR3 is TGTGCCTGGAGTGTCCAGGTTCATCAGCCCCAGCATTTT. Amino acids: CAWSVQVHQPQHF. V gene TRBV30 combines with J gene TRBJ1-5; D gene unclear. V lost 0 bases, J lost 5 bases, and 8 bases lay in between. The V gene's germline CDR1 is GTSNPN and CDR2 SVGIG (reference sequence). The CDR3 totals 13 residues.

This sequence joins TRBV19 and TRBJ1-1, with TRBD1 identical over 8 bases. The CDR3 length is 16 residues. CDR1 and CDR2 (germline): LNHDA, SQIVND (reference sequence). The trim removed 0 bases at V and 2 bases at J, leaving 5 bases unmatched. CDR3 nucleotide sequence: TGTGCCAGTAGTATAGATCTCAGGGGGCGCAACACTGAAGCTTTCTTT. Encoded protein: CASSIDLRGRNTEAFF. The full variable domain, rest sourced from reference TRBV19 and TRBJ1-1, is DGGITQSPKYLFRKEGQNVTLSCEQNLNHDAMYWYRQDPGQGLRLIYYSQIVNDFQKGDIAEGYSVSREKKESFPLTVTSAQKNPTAFYLCASSIDLRGRNTEAFFGQGTRLTVV.

The chain has TRBV11-2 and TRBJ2-1; D could derive from TRBD1 or TRBD2 (5 bases each). Germline V CDR1 and CDR2: SGHAT, FQNNGV. The CDR3 runs to 15 residues. Trimming pared 0 bases from V and 8 bases from J, leaving 14 bases between. For the CDR3, the DNA is TGTGCCAGCAGCTTAGAGACGGGGCCGCCGGATGAGCAGTTCTTC. Its translation is CASSLETGPPDEQFF.

The chain recombines TRBV12-3 or TRBV12-4 with TRBJ1-1, with D unclear. CDR3 length equals 12 residues. V was shortened by 4 bases and J by 5 bases, with 8 bases between the two germline ends. The CDR3 nucleotides are TGTGCCAGCAGTTCGATCGGTACTGAAGCTTTCTTT. It yields the protein CASSSIGTEAFF.

This chain joins TRBV19 and TRBJ2-2, with 7 bases identical to TRBD1. In germline, CDR1 is LNHDA, CDR2 SQIVND (reference sequence). Unmatched junction bases numbered 11, after V lost 3 bases and J lost 7 bases. The CDR3 spans 16 residues. The CDR3 sequence: CASSISPQGDDGELFF. The CDR3 DNA reads as TGTGCCAGTAGTATCTCCCCTCAGGGGGATGACGGGGAGCTGTTTTTT.

DNA of the CDR3: TGTGCCAGCAGCTTGGAACTAGCGATCTACGAGCAGTACTTC. Translated: CASSLELAIYEQYF. The chain couples TRBV7-2 to TRBJ2-7; 7 bases fit TRBD2. Germline loops: CDR1 SGHTA, CDR2 FQGNSA. The CDR3 extends over 14 amino acids. V lost 3 bases and J lost 3; bases outside the gene matches: 5.

V usage is TRBV19 and J usage is TRBJ2-1; 12 nucleotides align to TRBD2. The CDR3 is 16 residues long. Germline assignment: CDR1 LNHDA and CDR2 SQIVND (reference sequence). J was trimmed by 12 bases and V by 9 bases; bases with no gene match: 18. CDR3 nucleotides: TGTGCCAGCAACGGCCGGGAGCTAGCGGGAGGGCTTGGGCAGTTCTTC. Translation: CASNGRELAGGLGQFF.

The V gene is TRBV19, the J gene TRBJ1-1, with D unresolved. The CDR3 length is 13 residues. Germline lookup yields CDR1 LNHDA and CDR2 SQIVND (reference sequence). The V gene lost 8 bases and the J gene lost 0 bases, with 10 bases spanning the gap. DNA of the CDR3: TGTGCCAGTCGCCTCTCTATGAACACTGAAGCTTTCTTT. Translation: CASRLSMNTEAFF.

CDR3 protein: CASSSGMGGELFF. The CDR3 region has the DNA TGTGCCAGCTCTAGCGGGATGGGCGGGGAGCTGTTTTTT. This rearrangement joins TRBV11-2 to TRBJ2-2; 9 bases line up with TRBD2. CDR1 and CDR2 from the germline V gene are SGHAT and FQNNGV. Trimming at V came to 8 bases and at J to 7 bases, leaving 5 bases not matched to a gene. The CDR3 covers 13 residues. The full variable domain, with the rest looked up from reference TRBV11-2 and TRBJ2-2, is EAGVAQSPRYKIIEKRQSVAFWCNPISGHATLYWYQQILGQGPKLLIQFQNNGVVDDSQLPKDRFSAERLKGVDSTLKIQPAKLEDSAVYLCASSSGMGGELFFGEGSRLTVL.

The V call is TRBV28, the J call TRBJ1-4; the D is unclear. The germline gives CDR1 MDHEN, CDR2 SYDVKM. The CDR3 is 13 amino acids. Deletions cut 1 base from V and 7 bases from J, with 7 bases between. CDR3 DNA sequence: TGTGCCAGCAGTTTATCGTCTAGTGAAAAACTGTTTTTT. Protein product: CASSLSSSEKLFF.

This chain joins TRBV7-8 and TRBJ1-1; tentative D call: TRBD1 (5 bases). The CDR3 is 14 residues long. The V and J ends lost 5 bases and 4 bases respectively, with 14 bases between them. Germline V gene data show CDR1 as SGHVS and CDR2 as FQNEAQ. The CDR3 loop is CASSDPGATTEAFF. In DNA form, the CDR3 reads TGTGCCAGCAGCGACCCCGGGGCGACCACTGAAGCTTTCTTT. The entire variable domain, with the rest obtained from reference TRBV7-8 and TRBJ1-1, is as follows: GAGVSQSPRYKVAKRGQDVALRCDPISGHVSLFWYQQALGQGPEFLTYFQNEAQLDKSGLPSDRFFAERPEGSVSTLKIQRTQQEDSAVYLCASSDPGATTEAFFGQGTRLTVV.

CDR3 nucleotides: TGTGCCAGCAGCTTGGAGGCAGGGACTCTTAGTGGCTACACCTTC. Protein sequence: CASSLEAGTLSGYTF. This sequence joins TRBV5-4 and TRBJ1-2, with TRBD1 as a possible D gene (5 bases). The V gene's germline CDR1 is SGHNT and CDR2 YYREEE (reference sequence). There are 15 residues in the CDR3. V lost 0 bases and J lost 7, with 16 bases in between.

The chain uses TRBV30 and TRBJ2-5, with 8 bases matching TRBD2. The V segment lost 0 bases and the J segment 2 bases; nucleotides outside the gene matches: 8. The CDR3 is 16 amino acids. Per germline, CDR1 GTSNPN and CDR2 SVGIG (reference sequence). CDR3 bases: TGTGCCTGGAGTGTCGGACTAGCACCCGGGCAAGAGACCCAGTACTTC. Its protein is CAWSVGLAPGQETQYF.

V and J are TRBV14 and TRBJ2-3, with 12 bases identical to TRBD2. Per the germline V gene, CDR1 is SGHDN and CDR2 is FVKESK. J gave up 6 bases and V 2 bases, and 6 bases lay outside the gene matches. The CDR3 runs 16 residues. DNA for the CDR3: TGTGCCAGCAGCCAACTAGCGGGAGGGCCAGGGGATACGCAGTATTTT. Amino acid sequence: CASSQLAGGPGDTQYF.

This clone was observed a handful of times. The V call is TRBV9, the J call TRBJ2-7; TRBD2 might be the D (6 bases). The germline CDR1 and CDR2 sequences are SGDLS and YYNGEE. The CDR3 contains 14 residues. Trimming removed 3 bases at V and 6 bases at J, with 16 bases between. This CDR3 is CASSATSLKGEQYF. The CDR3 coding sequence is TGTGCCAGCAGCGCCACTAGCCTGAAAGGCGAGCAGTACTTC.

This clone turned up a few times. V usage is TRBV7-9 and J usage is TRBJ1-2; D remains ambiguous. Germline CDR1 reads SEHNR; CDR2 reads FQNEAQ (reference sequence). There are 13 residues in the CDR3. Trimming cost V 5 bases and J 8 bases, with 15 bases left between them. CDR3 nucleotide sequence: TGTGCCAGCAGCCTTGTGACGGATGCCGGCTACACCTTC. Translation: CASSLVTDAGYTF.

This chain connects TRBV9 to TRBJ1-6, with a possible D match to TRBD1 (5 bases). Trimming shortened V by 4 bases and J by 6 bases, and 14 bases separated the two germline ends. The CDR3 extends over 15 amino acids. In germline, CDR1 is SGDLS, CDR2 YYNGEE. In nucleotides, the CDR3 is TGTGCCAGCAGCCAAACCGGGACCTCTAATTCACCCCTCCACTTT. Amino acids: CASSQTGTSNSPLHF.

V and J are TRBV5-6 and TRBJ1-4, with unresolved D. The germline V gene encodes CDR1 SGHDT and CDR2 YYEEEE. This CDR3 has 14 amino acids. V lost 0 bases and J lost 8, with 11 bases in between. CDR3 DNA: TGTGCCAGCAGCTTGGCCGAACTCGGCGAAAAACTGTTTTTT. It codes for CASSLAELGEKLFF.